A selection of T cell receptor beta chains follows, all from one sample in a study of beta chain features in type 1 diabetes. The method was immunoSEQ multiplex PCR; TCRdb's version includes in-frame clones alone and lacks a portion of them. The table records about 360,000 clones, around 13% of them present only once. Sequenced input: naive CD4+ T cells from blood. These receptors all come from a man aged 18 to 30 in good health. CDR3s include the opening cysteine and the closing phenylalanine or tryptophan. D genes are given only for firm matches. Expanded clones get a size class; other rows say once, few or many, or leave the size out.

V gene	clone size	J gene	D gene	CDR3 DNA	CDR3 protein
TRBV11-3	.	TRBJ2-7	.	TGTGCCAGCAGCCCGGAGGGACAGACCACCGGCGAGCAGTACTTC	CASSPEGQTTGEQYF
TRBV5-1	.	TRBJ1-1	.	TGCGCCAGCAGTCCCACCCCCTCCGGGATGAACACTGAAGCTTTCTTT	CASSPTPSGMNTEAFF
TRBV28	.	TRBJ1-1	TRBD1	TGTGCCAGCAGTTCCGGACAGGGTACTGAAGCTTTCTTT	CASSSGQGTEAFF
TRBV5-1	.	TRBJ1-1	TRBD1	TGCGCCAGCAGCCTGGACAGGGGGAACACTGAAGCTTTCTTT	CASSLDRGNTEAFF
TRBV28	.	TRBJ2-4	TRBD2	TGTGCCAGCCTTACCCGGCGGGAGATGTCAAACATTCAGTACTTC	CASLTRREMSNIQYF
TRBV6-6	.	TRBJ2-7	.	TGTGCCAGCAGTTACACCCAACAGAAAAGCTCCTACGAGCAGTACTTC	CASSYTQQKSSYEQYF
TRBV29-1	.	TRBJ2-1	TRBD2	TGCAGCGCCAAAAGGGTGACTAGCGGTGACAATGAGCAGTTCTTC	CSAKRVTSGDNEQFF
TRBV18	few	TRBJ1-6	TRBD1	TGTGCCAGCTCACGGGGGGACAGGGGGCGCCACTCACCCCTCCACTTT	CASSRGDRGRHSPLHF
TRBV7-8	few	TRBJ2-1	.	TGTGCCAGCAGCACCGGGAGAGGTCCCTACAATGAGCAGTTCTTC	CASSTGRGPYNEQFF
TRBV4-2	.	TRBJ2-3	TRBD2	TGTGCCAGCAGCCAAAGGACTAGCGGCCAGAGCACAGATACGCAGTATTTT	CASSQRTSGQSTDTQYF
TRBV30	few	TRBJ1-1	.	TGTGCCTGGAGTGTACAGAGGAACACTGAAGCTTTCTTT	CAWSVQRNTEAFF
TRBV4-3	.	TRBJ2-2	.	TGCGCCAGCAGCCTCGGTGAGGGCACCGGGGAGCTGTTTTTT	CASSLGEGTGELFF
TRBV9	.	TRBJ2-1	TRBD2	TGTGCCAGCAGCGCCCACTTAACTCCGGGGGGTAATGAGCAGTTCTTC	CASSAHLTPGGNEQFF
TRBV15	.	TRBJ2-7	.	TGTGCCACCAGCAGAGATCCGAGTCCCTCCTACGAGCAGTACTTC	CATSRDPSPSYEQYF
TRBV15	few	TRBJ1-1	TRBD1	TGTGCCACCCGGGACAGCCAGGGGGATGAAGCTTTCTTT	CATRDSQGDEAFF
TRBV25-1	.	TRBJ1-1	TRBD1	TGTGCCAGCAGTGGCCCGATTGCTTGGACAGGGAACACTGAAGCTTTCTTT	CASSGPIAWTGNTEAFF
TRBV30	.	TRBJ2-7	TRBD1	TGTGCCTGGACGACAGGGAACCTCTACGAGCAGTACTTC	CAWTTGNLYEQYF
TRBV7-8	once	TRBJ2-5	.	TGTGCCAGCAGCCAAGGAGGCCAGGCGGAGACCCAGTACTTC	CASSQGGQAETQYF
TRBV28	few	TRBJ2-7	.	TGTGCCAGCCGTCGGAGTAGGCTGAAGCAGTACTTC	CASRRSRLKQYF
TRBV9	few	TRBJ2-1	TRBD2	TGTGCCAGCAGCGTTAGCGGGGGGGCCGTTGATGAGCAGTTCTTC	CASSVSGGAVDEQFF
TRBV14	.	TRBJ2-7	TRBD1	TGTGCCAGCGGCCGACAGGGCCTAGGGGGCGAGCAGTACTTC	CASGRQGLGGEQYF
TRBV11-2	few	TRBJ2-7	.	TGTGCCAGCAGCTTAGTTCGGGGGGCGCGGTACGAGCAGTACTTC	CASSLVRGARYEQYF